Each of the 2 T cell receptor beta chains below was sequenced from the same sample in a study of CD8 T cells in ankylosing spondylitis. One entry per CDR3 protein results from TCRdb running MiXCR on the 5' RACE reads. Here the sample spans roughly 180,000 distinct CDR3 sequences, just over 9.5% being singletons. Sequencing used blood, either unsorted or a sorted T cell fraction (not recorded which). These receptors were taken from a female donor with ankylosing spondylitis or in good health (not recorded which).

CDR3 DNA sequence: TGTGCCAGCAGTCCCCGACTAGCGGGACAAAACACCGGGGAGCTGTTTTTT. Protein: CASSPRLAGQNTGELFF. The chain links TRBV6-1 to TRBJ2-2, with 11 bases identical to TRBD2. V trimming: 5 bases; J trimming: 2 bases; junction bases outside the gene matches: 7. The V gene's germline CDR1 is MNHNS and CDR2 SASEGT. This CDR3 has 17 amino acids.

The V and J genes are TRBV5-6 and TRBJ2-2; D uncertain. CDR3 size: 13 residues. The germline V gene encodes CDR1 SGHDT and CDR2 YYEEEE. V was clipped by 2 bases and J by 5 bases, with 7 bases between them. The CDR3 DNA reads TGTGCCAGCAGCTTCCCGGAAACCGGGGAGCTGTTTTTT. Translation: CASSFPETGELFF.